This TCR beta chain originates from a study of shared clonotypes between healthy human individuals. Study-level background: CD4 naive cells filled three plates per donor, CD4 memory three, CD8 naive two and CD8 memory one. Study results and caveats: About 5% of naive CD4 clonotypes were common to several donors.

The CDR3 sequence is 10 residues long. Germline-derived CDR1 and CDR2 are SQVTM and ANQGSEA. V was cut by 3 bases and J by 8 bases, with 5 bases left in between. Replicate PCRs run on sorted subsets employed 150 to 250 ng DNA, some 33,000 T cell genomes. Sequencing was performed with immunoSEQ multiplex PCR; in TCRdb, only in-frame clones are kept and a portion is missing. There are a few million clones in the sample; roughly 95% occur only once, and around 1.8% lies in the top ten. On this clone itself: The antigen is unknown.

Naive CD8 populations comprised CD45RO-negative cells positively selected for CCR7, excluding terminally differentiated effector memory CD45RA+ cells. Sequenced material: naive CD8+ T cells from PBMCs. The chain employs TRBV29-1 and TRBJ2-1; no clear D. The source of this sequence is a man aged 18 to 30 in good health. Some clones in this sample may be carry-over from other donors' samples. This chain's CDR3 is CSVDPDEQFF. CDR3 in DNA: TGCAGCGTTGACCCTGATGAGCAGTTCTTC.